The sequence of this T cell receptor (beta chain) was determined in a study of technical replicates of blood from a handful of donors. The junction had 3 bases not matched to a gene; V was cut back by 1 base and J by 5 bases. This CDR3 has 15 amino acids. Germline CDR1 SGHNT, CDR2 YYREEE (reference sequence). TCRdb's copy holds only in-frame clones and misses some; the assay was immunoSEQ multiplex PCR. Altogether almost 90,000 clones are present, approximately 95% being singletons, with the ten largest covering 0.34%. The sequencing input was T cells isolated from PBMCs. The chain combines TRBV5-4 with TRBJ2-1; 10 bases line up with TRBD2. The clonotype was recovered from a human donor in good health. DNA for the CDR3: TGTGCCAGCAGCTTGACTAGCGGGGCCAACAATGAGCAGTTCTTC. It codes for CASSLTSGANNEQFF.